This TCR beta chain is from a study of radiation and T cells in renal cell carcinoma. Study context: Nephrectomy followed 15 Gy stereotactic body radiation by 4 weeks. Findings and caveats of the study: From baseline, blood top tumor clonotypes peaked at 2 weeks post-radiation.

TCRdb's copy holds only in-frame clones and misses some; the assay was immunoSEQ multiplex PCR. The sample has 100,000 to 150,000 clones, roughly 91% seen once. Time point specified: blood 2 weeks post-SBRT. Treatment here: 15 Gy SBRT to primary tumor, nephrectomy 4 weeks later. After SBRT, blood was collected at 2 and 4 weeks, plus baseline. The tumor was a clear cell renal cell carcinoma. As regards this clone: The target antigen is unknown.

The CDR3 contains 14 residues. V gave up 6 bases and J gave up 5 bases, with 16 bases separating them. CDR1 MDHEN and CDR2 SYDVKM come from the germline V gene. This TCR came from a woman in her 70s with renal cell carcinoma. J is TRBJ1-2 and V is TRBV28; D gene unclear. The sequencing here drew on blood, taken from a patient whose treatment included radiotherapy and nephrectomy. CDR3 in amino acids: CASSYLAEKYGYTF. For the CDR3, the DNA is TGTGCCAGCAGCTACCTCGCGGAGAAATATGGCTACACCTTC.